This T cell receptor beta chain is drawn from a study of response to subunit inactivated influenza vaccine. V dropped 2 bases and J dropped 4; count of bases not matched to a gene: 6. This CDR3 has 15 residues. In TCRdb, the RT-PCR reads were re-called with MiXCR into one record per CDR3 protein. The profile covers about 500,000 distinct CDR3 sequences, with 15% to 20% appearing a single time and less than 4% taken by the ten largest. This clonotype was found a few times. Its cognate antigen is unknown. Points from the study as a whole: After each seasonal influenza vaccination, few new T cells are recruited, the authors suggested.

The J gene is TRBJ2-5, the V gene TRBV12-3 or TRBV12-4, with 8 nucleotides matching TRBD1. The sequence was obtained from a man aged 50 to 69 who received an inactivated influenza vaccine. The sequences come from CD4+ T cells sorted from PBMCs, collected around 2 years after vaccination. The chain's CDR3 is CASSLRQGRGETQYF. CDR3 DNA sequence: TGTGCCAGCAGTTTAAGACAGGGGCGTGGAGAGACCCAGTACTTC.